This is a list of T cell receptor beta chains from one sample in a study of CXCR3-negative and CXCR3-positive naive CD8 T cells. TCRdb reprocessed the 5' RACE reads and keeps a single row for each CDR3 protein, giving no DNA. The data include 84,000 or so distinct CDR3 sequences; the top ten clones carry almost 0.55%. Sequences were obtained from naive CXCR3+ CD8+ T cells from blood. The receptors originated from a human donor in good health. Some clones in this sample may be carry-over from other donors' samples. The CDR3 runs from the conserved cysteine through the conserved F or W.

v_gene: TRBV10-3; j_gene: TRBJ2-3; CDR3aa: CAISEFGTGVDTQYF
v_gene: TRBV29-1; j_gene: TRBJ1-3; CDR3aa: CSVVTERSTIYF
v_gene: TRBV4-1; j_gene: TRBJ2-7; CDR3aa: CASSQDPAEIYEQYF
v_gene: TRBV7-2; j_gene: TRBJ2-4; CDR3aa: CASSSIRQGGPKNIQYF
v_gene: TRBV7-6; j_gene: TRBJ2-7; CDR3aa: CASSSRTGEDYEQYF
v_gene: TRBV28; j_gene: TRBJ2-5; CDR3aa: CASSLASGGPGRETQYF
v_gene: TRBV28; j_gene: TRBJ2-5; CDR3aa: CASSPLAETQETQYF
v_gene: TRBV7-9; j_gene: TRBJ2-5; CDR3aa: CASSLRQGVGETQYF
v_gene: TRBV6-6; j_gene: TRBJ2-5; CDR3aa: CASSTDYSYQETQYF
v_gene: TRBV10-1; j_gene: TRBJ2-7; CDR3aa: CASSEQGFSNEQYF
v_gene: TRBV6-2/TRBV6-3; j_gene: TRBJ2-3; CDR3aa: CASSYRGQGVDTQYF
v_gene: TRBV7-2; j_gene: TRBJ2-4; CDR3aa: CASSSVEGLANIQYF
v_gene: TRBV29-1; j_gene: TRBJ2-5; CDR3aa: CSVEDWGRARPETQYF
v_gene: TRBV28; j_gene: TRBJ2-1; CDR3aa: CASSSGGDLNEQFF
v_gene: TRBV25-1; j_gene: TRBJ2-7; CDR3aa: CASTGQAYEQYF
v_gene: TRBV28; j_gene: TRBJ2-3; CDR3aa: CASANQGGTTDTQYF
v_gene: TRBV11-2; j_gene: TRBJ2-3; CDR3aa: CASSRLAGGPTDTQYF
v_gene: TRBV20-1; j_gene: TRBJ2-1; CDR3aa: CSASAAGWSSYNEQFF
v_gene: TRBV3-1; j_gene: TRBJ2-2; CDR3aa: CASSQRLNTGELFF
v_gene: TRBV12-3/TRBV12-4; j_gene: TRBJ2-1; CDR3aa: CASSPRVPTSGSNEQFF
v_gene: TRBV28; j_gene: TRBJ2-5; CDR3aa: CASSLVGGAQETQYF
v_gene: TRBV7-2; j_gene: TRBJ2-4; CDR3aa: CASSLVGEGLAKNIQYF
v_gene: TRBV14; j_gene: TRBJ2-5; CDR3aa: CASSPEGREETQYF
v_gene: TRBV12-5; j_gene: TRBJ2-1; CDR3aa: CASVGGNEQFF
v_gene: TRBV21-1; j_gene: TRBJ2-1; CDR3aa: CASSNPVGNEQFF
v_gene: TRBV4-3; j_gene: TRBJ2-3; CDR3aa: CASSQESVADTQYF
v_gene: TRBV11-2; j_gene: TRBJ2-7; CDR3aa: CASSSLELEQYF
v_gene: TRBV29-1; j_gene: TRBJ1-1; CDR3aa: CSVTGLNTEAFF
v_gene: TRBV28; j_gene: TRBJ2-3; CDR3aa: CASSTQTATSGTDTQYF
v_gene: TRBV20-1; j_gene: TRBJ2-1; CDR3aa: CSAPALAGVPYNEQFF
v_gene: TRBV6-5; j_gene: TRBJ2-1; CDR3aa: CASKQQDSGSEKRSYNEQFF
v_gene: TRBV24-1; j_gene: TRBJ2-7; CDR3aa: CATEDSKSSYEQYF
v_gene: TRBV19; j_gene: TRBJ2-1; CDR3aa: CASRAYSNEQFF
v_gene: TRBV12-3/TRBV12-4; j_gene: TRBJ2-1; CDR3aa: CASSLAGQGHEQFF
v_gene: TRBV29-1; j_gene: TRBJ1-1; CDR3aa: CSAAEGTESEAFF
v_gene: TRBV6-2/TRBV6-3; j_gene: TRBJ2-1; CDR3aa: CGTYSGTFYNEQFF
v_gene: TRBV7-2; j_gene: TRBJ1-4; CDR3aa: CASSLVRQGLTNEKLFF
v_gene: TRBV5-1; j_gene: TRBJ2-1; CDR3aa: CASSMYRGDEQFF
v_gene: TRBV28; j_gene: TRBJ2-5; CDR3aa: CASRRRGGGRGEETQYF
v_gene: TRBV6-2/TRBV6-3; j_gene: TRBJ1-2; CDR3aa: CASSQLSSGRGDYTF
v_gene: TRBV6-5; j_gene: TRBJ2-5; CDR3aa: CASSWRLAGLQETQYF